This entry is about one T cell receptor (beta chain). Its target is unknown. The sample belongs to a study of cytomegalovirus exposure and HLA in healthy donors. Broader study findings: Later analysis associated a missense DCLRE1C variant with TCR beta V- and J-gene trimming.

PCR primers comprised 60 Vbeta and 13 Jbeta primers. The protocol was immunoSEQ multiplex PCR, while the TCRdb copy is restricted to in-frame clones and leaves out a portion. Of about 180,000 clones listed, 81% are singletons. The origin of this receptor is a woman in her twenties or thirties in good health and CMV-seronegative. Sequenced input: PBMCs.

The CDR3 loop is CASSSNPGQGAYGYTF. DNA of the CDR3: TGTGCCAGCTCATCAAACCCGGGACAGGGGGCGTATGGCTACACCTTC. The gene calls are TRBV18 and TRBJ1-2, with TRBD1 matching over 12 bases. The CDR3 is made up of 16 amino acids. The germline gives CDR1 KGHSH, CDR2 LQKENI. The V segment lost 5 bases and the J segment 5 bases; nucleotides outside the gene matches: 9.